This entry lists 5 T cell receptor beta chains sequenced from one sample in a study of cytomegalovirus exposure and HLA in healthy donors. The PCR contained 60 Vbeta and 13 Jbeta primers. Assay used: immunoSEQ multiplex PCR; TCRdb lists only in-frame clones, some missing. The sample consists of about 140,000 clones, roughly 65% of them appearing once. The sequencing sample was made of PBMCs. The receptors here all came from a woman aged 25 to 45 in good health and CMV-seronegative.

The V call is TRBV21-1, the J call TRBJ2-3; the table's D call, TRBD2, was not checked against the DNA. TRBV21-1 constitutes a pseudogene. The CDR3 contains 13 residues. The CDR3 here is CASSDHCTDTQYF. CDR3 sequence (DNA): TGTGCCAGCAGCGATCACTGCACAGATACGCAGTATTTT.

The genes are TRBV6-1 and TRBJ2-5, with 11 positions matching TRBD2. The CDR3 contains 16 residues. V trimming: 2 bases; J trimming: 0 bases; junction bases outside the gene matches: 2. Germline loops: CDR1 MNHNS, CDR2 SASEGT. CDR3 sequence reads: CASSESSGGYQETQYF. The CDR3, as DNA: TGTGCCAGCAGTGAATCTAGCGGGGGGTACCAAGAGACCCAGTACTTC.

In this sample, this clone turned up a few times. In DNA form, the CDR3 reads TGTGCCAGCAGCCTCCAGGGTAGTGAGCAGTTCTTC. Its protein is CASSLQGSEQFF. This chain uses TRBV9 with TRBJ2-1; tentative D call: TRBD1 (5 bases). Trimming cost V 4 bases and J 9 bases, with 11 bases left between them. Germline V gene lookup returns CDR1 SGDLS and CDR2 YYNGEE. This CDR3 region has 12 residues.

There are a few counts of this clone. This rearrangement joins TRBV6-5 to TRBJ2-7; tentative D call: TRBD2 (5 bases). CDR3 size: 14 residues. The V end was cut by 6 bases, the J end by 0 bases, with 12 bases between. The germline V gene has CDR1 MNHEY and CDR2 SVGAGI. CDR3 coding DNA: TGTGCCAGCAGCCTTGGACTCAGCTCCTACGAGCAGTACTTC. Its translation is CASSLGLSSYEQYF.

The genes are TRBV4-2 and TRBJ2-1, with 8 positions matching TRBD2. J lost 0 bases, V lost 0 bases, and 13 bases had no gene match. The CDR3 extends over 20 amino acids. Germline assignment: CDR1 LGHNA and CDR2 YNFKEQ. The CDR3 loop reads CASSQEFWVRLAGSYNEQFF. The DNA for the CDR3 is TGTGCCAGCAGCCAAGAATTCTGGGTAAGGCTAGCGGGCTCCTACAATGAGCAGTTCTTC.